Listed here are 14 T cell receptor beta chains from one sample, sequenced in a study of blood T cell repertoires in COVID-19 (dated by TCRdb to the early 2020s). The receptor library was made with the immunoSEQ multiplex PCR assay. Held by TCRdb, this immuneACCESS table contains in-frame sequences only and omits some clones. Under half of the omission traces to an unresolved V gene where checked; the cause of the rest is unknown. Across this sample there are some 49,000 clones, with about 92% seen only once. The ten largest clones capture roughly 1% of the sample. Material for sequencing was peripheral blood. The receptors stem from a man aged 55 to 70 with COVID-19, enrolled during active disease.

This chain uses TRBV7-2 with TRBJ1-6; TRBD1 is a possible D gene (6 bases). The CDR3 totals 14 residues. Germline CDR1 and CDR2: SGHTA and FQGNSA. V dropped 2 bases and J dropped 7 bases, with 9 bases sitting between them. The CDR3 sequence is CASSLYQGNSPLHF. The CDR3 DNA follows: TGTGCCAGCAGCTTATACCAGGGGAATTCACCCCTCCACTTT.

The chain joins TRBV5-6 to TRBJ2-7; TRBD1 aligns across 12 bases. The CDR3 runs to 16 residues. The V and J ends lost 2 bases and 4 bases, in that order; junction bases with no gene match: 7. Germline CDR1 SGHDT, CDR2 YYEEEE. CDR3 in DNA: TGTGCCAGCAGCTTAGCCGGGACAGGGGGCGGGTACGAGCAGTACTTC. Its protein product is CASSLAGTGGGYEQYF.

The chain couples TRBV7-9 to TRBJ1-2; D remains unclear. V gave up 8 bases and J gave up 0 bases, with 10 bases separating them. CDR3 length: 13 residues. Germline CDR1 reads SEHNR; CDR2 reads FQNEAQ (reference sequence). CDR3 DNA sequence: TGTGCCAGCGGCGGGCTGACTAACTATGGCTACACCTTC. This gives the protein CASGGLTNYGYTF.

J is TRBJ1-6 and V is TRBV9, with 8 bases fitting TRBD1. The CDR3 consists of 19 residues. Trimming at V came to 0 bases and at J to 4 bases, leaving 12 bases not matched to a gene. Germline V gives CDR1 SGDLS, CDR2 YYNGEE. For the CDR3, the DNA is TGTGCCAGCAGCGTAGGTAAAGAGACAGGGGATCGGTATAATTCACCCCTCCACTTT. Translated, it gives CASSVGKETGDRYNSPLHF.

The chain has TRBV19 and TRBJ1-1, with 8 bases aligning to TRBD1. CDR3 size: 16 residues. The V gene's germline CDR1 is LNHDA and CDR2 SQIVND (reference sequence). V trimming: 3 bases; J trimming: 4 bases; junction bases outside the gene matches: 10. Here the CDR3 reads CASSIQGQAFGTEAFF. CDR3 nucleotides: TGTGCCAGTAGTATCCAGGGACAGGCCTTTGGCACTGAAGCTTTCTTT.

This rearrangement joins TRBV9 to TRBJ2-2; tentatively, D is TRBD1 (6 bases). Germline V gives CDR1 SGDLS, CDR2 YYNGEE. Trimming took off 0 bases at V and 4 bases at J, with 13 bases between the two ends. This CDR3 contains 16 residues. CDR3 loop: CASSVVDEDSTGELFF. As DNA, the CDR3 is TGTGCCAGCAGCGTAGTTGATGAGGACAGCACCGGGGAGCTGTTTTTT.

This chain connects TRBV28 to TRBJ1-5; TRBD1 might be the D (5 bases). The germline V and J ends were trimmed by 6 bases and 2 bases, with 17 bases remaining between them. Germline assignment: CDR1 MDHEN and CDR2 SYDVKM. The CDR3 length is 16 residues. As DNA, the CDR3 is TGTGCCAGCAGAGCCGGGGGGGGTCCGGGCAATCAGCCCCAGCATTTT. Its protein is CASRAGGGPGNQPQHF.

The chain has TRBV6-2 or TRBV6-3 and TRBJ2-3; no clear D gene. The germline V gene has CDR1 MNHEY and CDR2 SVGEGT. Between the trimmed V and J ends, which lost 1 base and 0 bases, there was a span of 8 bases. The CDR3 runs to 15 residues. CDR3 residues: CASSYYPTSTDTQYF. CDR3 nucleotide sequence: TGTGCCAGCAGTTACTACCCTACTAGCACAGATACGCAGTATTTT.

The CDR3 region is CASSFGRKGEKLFF. The CDR3 DNA is TGTGCCAGCAGCTTTGGGAGGAAGGGCGAAAAACTGTTTTTT. The chain combines TRBV11-2 with TRBJ1-4; no firm D call. The CDR3 loop spans 14 amino acids. The germline V gene has CDR1 SGHAT and CDR2 FQNNGV. V gave up 3 bases and J gave up 8 bases, with 13 bases separating them.

The sample holds one count of this clone. The chain uses TRBV11-2 and TRBJ2-7; 7 nucleotides agree with TRBD2. Looked up from germline, CDR1 is SGHAT and CDR2 is FQNNGV. The CDR3 has 15 amino acids. V was clipped by 1 base and J by 0 bases; unmatched bases: 3. The CDR3 bases are TGTGCCAGCAGCTTAGTCTCTAGCGGCTCCTACGAGCAGTACTTC. Protein sequence: CASSLVSSGSYEQYF.

The CDR3 spells CASSPNGGSKNIQYF. Written as DNA, the CDR3 is TGTGCCAGCAGCCCCAACGGGGGGTCCAAAAACATTCAGTACTTC. The rearrangement uses TRBV7-2 and TRBJ2-4; TRBD2 matches 7 bases. V shed 5 bases and J 2 bases; nucleotides not matched to a gene: 6. CDR1 and CDR2 from the germline V gene are SGHTA and FQGNSA. This CDR3 has 15 amino acids.

The chain is built from TRBV27 and TRBJ1-1, with D possibly matching TRBD1 (6 bases). V dropped 4 bases and J dropped 3 bases, with 15 bases sitting between them. The length of the CDR3 is 15 residues. Germline values: CDR1 MNHEY, CDR2 SMNVEV (reference sequence). CDR3 bases: TGTGCCAGCAGTTCGGCAGGGGTTAGGGACACTGAAGCTTTCTTT. This translates into CASSSAGVRDTEAFF.

V and J are TRBV19 and TRBJ1-5, with D tentatively TRBD1 (6 bases). Germline lookup yields CDR1 LNHDA and CDR2 SQIVND (reference sequence). Trimming removed 6 bases from V and 2 bases from J, with 17 bases in between. This CDR3 has 16 amino acids. The CDR3 sequence: CASSRQGQGGNQPQHF. DNA for the CDR3: TGTGCCAGTAGCCGTCAGGGGCAGGGTGGCAATCAGCCCCAGCATTTT.

The rearrangement joins TRBV24-1 to TRBJ1-5, with 8 nucleotides matching TRBD1. There are 15 residues in the CDR3. CDR1 KGHDR and CDR2 SFDVKD come from the germline V gene. The V gene end was trimmed by 3 bases and the J gene end by 4 bases; junction bases not matched to a gene: 4. CDR3 sequence (DNA): TGTGCCACCAGTGATGGGGGGACAGGTAATCAGCCCCAGCATTTT. Its protein product is CATSDGGTGNQPQHF.